This TCR beta chain was sequenced for a study of blood T cell repertoires in COVID-19. Overall study context: Donors in the United States, Italy and Spain gave samples during acute or convalescent COVID-19. T cells, B-cell-depleted T cells, or PBMCs provided the cDNA or gDNA that served as material.

As handled by the study authors: Amplified reference gene primers provided the basis for estimating nucleated cell counts. Here immunoSEQ multiplex PCR was the method, and the copy in TCRdb shows in-frame clones only, minus some. The V and J calls and clone size were taken over from that table, and D and trimming were inferred from the DNA. This sample has 45,000 to 70,000 clones, with about nine tenths found just once. The CDR3 runs 16 residues. Germline assignment: CDR1 SGDLS and CDR2 YYNGEE. V was pared by 3 bases and J by 0 bases, with 13 bases between. This chain connects TRBV9 to TRBJ1-3; D is unclear. The clonotype originates from an older woman with active or convalescent COVID-19. Sequenced input: peripheral blood. As DNA, the CDR3 is TGTGCCAGCAGCGCCGAGACCGGCGGCTCTGGAAACACCATATATTTT. Its protein is CASSAETGGSGNTIYF.